This TCR beta chain comes out of a study of identical twins. Study observations and caveats: Models, which agreed with sharing between unrelated individuals, nonetheless underestimated the out-of-frame TCR alpha sharing seen in monozygotic twins.

Of note for this clonotype: The antigen is undetermined.

Unique molecular identifiers were in the cDNA, with template-switch universal primer binding. MiXCR was run by TCRdb on the 5' RACE reads, yielding one entry per CDR3 protein. This sample has about 240,000 distinct CDR3 sequences, with over 9.5% found just once. J lost 0 bases, V lost 8 bases, and 4 bases had no gene match. Germline loops: CDR1 MNHNS, CDR2 SASEGT. The CDR3 covers 15 residues. This sample was also put to use in a study of yellow fever vaccine responses in identical twins. This second study notes: The T cell response to vaccination in identical twins was reportedly partly convergent and partly personalized.

The source material was memory (CD45RO+) T cells sorted from blood. The receptor comes from a woman aged 18-29 years in good health. The gene calls are TRBV6-1 and TRBJ2-1, with 10 bases matching TRBD2. This CDR3 reads CASDVAGGSYNEQFF. CDR3 sequence (DNA): TGTGCCAGCGATGTAGCGGGGGGCTCCTACAATGAGCAGTTCTTC.